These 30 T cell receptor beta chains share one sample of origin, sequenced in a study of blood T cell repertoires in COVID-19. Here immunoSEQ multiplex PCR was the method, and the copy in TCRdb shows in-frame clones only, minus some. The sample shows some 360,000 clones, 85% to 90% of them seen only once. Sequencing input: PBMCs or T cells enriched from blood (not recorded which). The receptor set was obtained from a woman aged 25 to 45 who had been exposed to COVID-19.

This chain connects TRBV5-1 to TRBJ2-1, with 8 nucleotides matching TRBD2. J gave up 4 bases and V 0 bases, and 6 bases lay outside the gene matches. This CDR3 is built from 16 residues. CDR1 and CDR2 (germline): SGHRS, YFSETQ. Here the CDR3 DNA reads TGCGCCAGCAGCTTGGCGACGGGAGGGCCGTACAATGAGCAGTTCTTC. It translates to CASSLATGGPYNEQFF.

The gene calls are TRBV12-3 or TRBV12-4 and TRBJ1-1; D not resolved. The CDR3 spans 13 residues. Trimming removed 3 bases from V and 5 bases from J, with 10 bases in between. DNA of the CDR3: TGTGCCAGCAGTTTCCGGGAGGAGACTGAAGCTTTCTTT. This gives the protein CASSFREETEAFF.

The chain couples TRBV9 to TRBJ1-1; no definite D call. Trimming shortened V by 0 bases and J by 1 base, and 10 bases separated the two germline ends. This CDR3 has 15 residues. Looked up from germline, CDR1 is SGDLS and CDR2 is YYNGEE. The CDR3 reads CASSVGARENTEAFF. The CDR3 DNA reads TGTGCCAGCAGCGTAGGGGCCCGAGAGAACACTGAAGCTTTCTTT.

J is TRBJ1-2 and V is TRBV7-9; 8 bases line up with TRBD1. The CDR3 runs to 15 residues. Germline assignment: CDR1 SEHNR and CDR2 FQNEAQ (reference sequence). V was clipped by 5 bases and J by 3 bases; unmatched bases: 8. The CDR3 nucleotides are TGTGCCAGCAGCCTACAGGGGGAGTGGGACTATGGCTACACCTTC. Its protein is CASSLQGEWDYGYTF.

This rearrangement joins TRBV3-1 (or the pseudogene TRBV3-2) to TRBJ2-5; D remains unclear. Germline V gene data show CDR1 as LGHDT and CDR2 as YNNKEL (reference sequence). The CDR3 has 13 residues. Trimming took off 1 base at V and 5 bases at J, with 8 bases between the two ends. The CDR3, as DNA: TGTGCCAGCAGCCAAGGCCCGGAGGAGACCCAGTACTTC. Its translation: CASSQGPEETQYF.

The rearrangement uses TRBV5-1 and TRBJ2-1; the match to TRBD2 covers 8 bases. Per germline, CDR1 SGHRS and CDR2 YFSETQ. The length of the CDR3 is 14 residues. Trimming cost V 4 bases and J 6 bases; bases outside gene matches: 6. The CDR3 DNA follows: TGCGCCAGCAGCCTACCGACTAGCGTCAATGAGCAGTTCTTC. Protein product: CASSLPTSVNEQFF.

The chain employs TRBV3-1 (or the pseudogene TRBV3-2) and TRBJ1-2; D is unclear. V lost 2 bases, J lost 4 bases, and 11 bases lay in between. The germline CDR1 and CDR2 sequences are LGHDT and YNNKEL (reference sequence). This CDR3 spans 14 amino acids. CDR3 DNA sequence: TGTGCCAGCAGCCAAAACCAAAACGGCTATGGCTACACCTTC. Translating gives CASSQNQNGYGYTF.

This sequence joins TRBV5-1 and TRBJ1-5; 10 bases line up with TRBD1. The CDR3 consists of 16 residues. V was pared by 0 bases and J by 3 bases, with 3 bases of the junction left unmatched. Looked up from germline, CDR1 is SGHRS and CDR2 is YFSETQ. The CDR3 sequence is CASSLGDRGNNQPQHF. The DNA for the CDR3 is TGCGCCAGCAGCTTGGGGGACAGGGGTAACAATCAGCCCCAGCATTTT.

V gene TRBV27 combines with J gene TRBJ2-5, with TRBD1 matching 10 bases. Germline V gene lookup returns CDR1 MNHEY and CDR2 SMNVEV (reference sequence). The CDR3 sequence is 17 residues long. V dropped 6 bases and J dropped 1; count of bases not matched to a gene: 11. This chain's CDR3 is CASRDRGAIFGQETQYF. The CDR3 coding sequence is TGTGCCAGCAGGGACAGGGGGGCGATTTTTGGCCAAGAGACCCAGTACTTC.

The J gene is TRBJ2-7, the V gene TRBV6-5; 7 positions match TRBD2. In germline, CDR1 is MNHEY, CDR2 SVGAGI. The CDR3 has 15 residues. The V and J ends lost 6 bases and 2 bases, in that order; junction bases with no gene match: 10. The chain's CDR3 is CASSSAGTATYEQYF. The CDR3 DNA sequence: TGTGCCAGCAGCTCAGCGGGGACGGCAACCTACGAGCAGTACTTC.

This CDR3 reads CASSRQGVNTGELFF. The CDR3 region has the DNA TGTGCCAGCAGCCGACAGGGGGTGAACACCGGGGAGCTGTTTTTT. The gene calls are TRBV11-3 and TRBJ2-2; 9 positions agree with TRBD1. Unmatched junction bases numbered 2, after V lost 5 bases and J lost 1 base. From germline, CDR1 is SGHNT and CDR2 YENEEA. The length of the CDR3 is 15 residues.

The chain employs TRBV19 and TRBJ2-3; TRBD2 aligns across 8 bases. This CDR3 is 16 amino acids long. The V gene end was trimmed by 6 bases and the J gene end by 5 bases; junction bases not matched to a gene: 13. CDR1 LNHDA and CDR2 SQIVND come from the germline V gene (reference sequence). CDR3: CASRTLEAGVGDTQYF. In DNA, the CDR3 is TGTGCCAGTAGAACTCTAGAAGCGGGAGTGGGAGATACGCAGTATTTT.

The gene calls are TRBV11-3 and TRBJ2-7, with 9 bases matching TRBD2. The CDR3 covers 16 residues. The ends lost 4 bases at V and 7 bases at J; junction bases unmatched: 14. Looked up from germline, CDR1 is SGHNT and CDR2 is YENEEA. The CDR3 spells CASSSNPLAGLGEQYF. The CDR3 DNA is TGTGCCAGCAGCTCGAATCCTCTAGCGGGATTGGGGGAGCAGTACTTC.

DNA of the CDR3: TGTGCCATCAGTGAGTCTCAACAGGGTATTGATGGCTACACCTTC. It translates to CAISESQQGIDGYTF. The chain has TRBV10-3 and TRBJ1-2; D possibly corresponds to TRBD1 (6 bases). V was pared by 0 bases and J by 6 bases, with 14 bases between. The CDR3 runs 15 residues. The germline CDR1 and CDR2 sequences are ENHRY and SYGVKD.

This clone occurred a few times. The CDR3 region has the DNA TGTGCCAGCAGCCAAGCGGGAGGGCGGGTGGAAAAACTGTTTTTT. Its translation: CASSQAGGRVEKLFF. The chain links TRBV3-1 (or the pseudogene TRBV3-2) to TRBJ1-4; no reliable D call. Germline CDR1 reads LGHDT; CDR2 reads YNNKEL (reference sequence). The V end was cut by 1 base, the J end by 8 bases, with 14 bases between. This CDR3 contains 15 residues.

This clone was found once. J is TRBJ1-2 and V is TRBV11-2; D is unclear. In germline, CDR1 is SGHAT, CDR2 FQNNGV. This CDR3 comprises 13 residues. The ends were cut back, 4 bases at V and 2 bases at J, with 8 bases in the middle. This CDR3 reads CASSSVLNYGYTF. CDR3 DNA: TGTGCCAGCAGCTCCGTTCTCAACTATGGCTACACCTTC.

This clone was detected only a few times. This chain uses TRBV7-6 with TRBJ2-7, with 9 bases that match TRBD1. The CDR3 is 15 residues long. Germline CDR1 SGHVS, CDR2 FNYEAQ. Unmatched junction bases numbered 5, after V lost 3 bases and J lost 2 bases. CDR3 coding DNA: TGTGCCAGCAGCTTGGGAGGGACAGGGACCTACGAGCAGTACTTC. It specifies CASSLGGTGTYEQYF.

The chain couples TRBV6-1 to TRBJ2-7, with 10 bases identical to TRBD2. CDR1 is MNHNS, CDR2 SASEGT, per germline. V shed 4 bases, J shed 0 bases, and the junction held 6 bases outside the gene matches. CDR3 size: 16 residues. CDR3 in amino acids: CASSASGSWFSYEQYF. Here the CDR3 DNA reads TGTGCCAGCAGTGCTAGCGGGAGTTGGTTCTCCTACGAGCAGTACTTC.

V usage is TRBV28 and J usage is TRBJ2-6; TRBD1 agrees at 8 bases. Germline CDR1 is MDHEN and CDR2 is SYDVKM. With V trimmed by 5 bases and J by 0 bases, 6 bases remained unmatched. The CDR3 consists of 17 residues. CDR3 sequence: CASSRQGSSSGANVLTF. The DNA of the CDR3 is TGTGCCAGCAGTCGACAGGGGAGCTCCTCTGGGGCCAACGTCCTGACTTTC.

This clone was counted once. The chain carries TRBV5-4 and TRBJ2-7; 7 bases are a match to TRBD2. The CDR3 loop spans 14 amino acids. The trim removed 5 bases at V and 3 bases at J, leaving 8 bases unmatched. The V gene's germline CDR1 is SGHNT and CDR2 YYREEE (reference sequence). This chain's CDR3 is CASRPLGGDYEQYF. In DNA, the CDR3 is TGTGCCAGCAGGCCCCTTGGGGGGGACTACGAGCAGTACTTC.

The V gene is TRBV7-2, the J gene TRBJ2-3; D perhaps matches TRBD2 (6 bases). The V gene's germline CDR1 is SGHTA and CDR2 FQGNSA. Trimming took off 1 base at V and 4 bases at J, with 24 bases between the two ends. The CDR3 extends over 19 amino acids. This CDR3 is CASSLGHPGADPRADTQYF. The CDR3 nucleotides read TGTGCCAGCAGCTTAGGTCACCCGGGAGCCGACCCACGCGCAGATACGCAGTATTTT.

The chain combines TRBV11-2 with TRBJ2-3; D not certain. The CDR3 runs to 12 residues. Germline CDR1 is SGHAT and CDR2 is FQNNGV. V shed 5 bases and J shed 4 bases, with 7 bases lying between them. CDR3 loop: CASSQVADTQYF. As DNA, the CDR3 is TGTGCCAGCAGCCAGGTTGCAGATACGCAGTATTTT.

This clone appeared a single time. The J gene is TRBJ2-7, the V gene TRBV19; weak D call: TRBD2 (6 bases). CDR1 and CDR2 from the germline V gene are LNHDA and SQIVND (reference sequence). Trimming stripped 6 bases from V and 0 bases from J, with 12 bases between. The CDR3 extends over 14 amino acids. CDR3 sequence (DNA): TGTGCCAGTAGCTGGACTACCATCTCCTACGAGCAGTACTTC. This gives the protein CASSWTTISYEQYF.

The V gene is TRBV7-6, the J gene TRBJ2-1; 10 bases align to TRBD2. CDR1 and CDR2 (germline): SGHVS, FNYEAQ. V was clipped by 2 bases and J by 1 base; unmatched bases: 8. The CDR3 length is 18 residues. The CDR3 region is CASSLRVEREGSYNEQFF. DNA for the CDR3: TGTGCCAGCAGCTTAAGAGTTGAGCGGGAGGGTTCCTACAATGAGCAGTTCTTC.

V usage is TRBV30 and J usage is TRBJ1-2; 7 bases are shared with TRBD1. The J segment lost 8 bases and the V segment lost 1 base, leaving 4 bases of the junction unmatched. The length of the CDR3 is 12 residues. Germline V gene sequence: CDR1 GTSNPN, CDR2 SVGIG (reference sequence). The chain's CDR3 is CAWSGQGLGYTF. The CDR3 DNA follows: TGTGCCTGGAGTGGACAGGGTTTAGGCTACACCTTC. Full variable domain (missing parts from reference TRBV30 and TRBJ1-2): SQTIHQWPATLVQPVGSPLSLECTVEGTSNPNLYWYRQAAGRGLQLLFYSVGIGQISSEVPQNLSASRPQDRQFILSSKKLLLSDSGFYLCAWSGQGLGYTFGSGTRLTVV.

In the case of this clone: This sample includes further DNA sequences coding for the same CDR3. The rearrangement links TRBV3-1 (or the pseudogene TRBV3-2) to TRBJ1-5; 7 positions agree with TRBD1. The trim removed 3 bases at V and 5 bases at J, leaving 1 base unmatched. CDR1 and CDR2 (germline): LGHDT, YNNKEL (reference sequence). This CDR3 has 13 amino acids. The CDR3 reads CASSQQGDQPQHF. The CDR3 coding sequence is TGTGCCAGCAGCCAGCAGGGGGATCAGCCCCAGCATTTT.

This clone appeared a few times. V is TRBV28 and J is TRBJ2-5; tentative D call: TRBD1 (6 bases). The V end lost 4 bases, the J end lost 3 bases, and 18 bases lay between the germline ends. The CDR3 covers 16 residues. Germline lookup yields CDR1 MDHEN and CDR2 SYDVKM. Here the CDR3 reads CASSSQGGALKETQYF. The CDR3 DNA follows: TGTGCCAGCAGTTCTCAAGGGGGAGCATTAAAAGAGACCCAGTACTTC.

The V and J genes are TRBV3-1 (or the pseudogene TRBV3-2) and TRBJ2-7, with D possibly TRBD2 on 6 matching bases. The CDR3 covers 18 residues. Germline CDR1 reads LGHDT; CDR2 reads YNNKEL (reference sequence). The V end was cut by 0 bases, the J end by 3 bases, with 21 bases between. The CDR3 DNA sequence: TGTGCCAGCAGCCAAGAGGGGGTAAGCCTAGCGACCTTCTACGAGCAGTACTTC. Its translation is CASSQEGVSLATFYEQYF.

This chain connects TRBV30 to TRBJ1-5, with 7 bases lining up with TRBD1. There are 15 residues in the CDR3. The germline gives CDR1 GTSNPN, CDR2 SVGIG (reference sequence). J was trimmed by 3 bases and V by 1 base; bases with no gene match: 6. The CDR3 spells CAWSATTGDNQPQHF. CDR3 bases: TGTGCCTGGAGTGCAACCACAGGGGACAATCAGCCCCAGCATTTT.

CDR3 amino acids: CASRKPRRDTEAFF. The DNA for the CDR3 is TGTGCCAGCAGGAAACCCCGGAGGGACACTGAAGCTTTCTTT. V is TRBV28 and J is TRBJ1-1; no definite D call. Per the germline V gene, CDR1 is MDHEN and CDR2 is SYDVKM. The CDR3 runs 14 residues. V was trimmed by 6 bases and J by 3 bases, leaving 14 bases between them. Supplemented by reference TRBV28 and TRBJ1-1, the full variable domain reads DVKVTQSSRYLVKRTGEKVFLECVQDMDHENMFWYRQDPGLGLRLIYFSYDVKMKEKGDIPEGYSVSREKKERFSLILESASTNQTSMYLCASRKPRRDTEAFFGQGTRLTVV.